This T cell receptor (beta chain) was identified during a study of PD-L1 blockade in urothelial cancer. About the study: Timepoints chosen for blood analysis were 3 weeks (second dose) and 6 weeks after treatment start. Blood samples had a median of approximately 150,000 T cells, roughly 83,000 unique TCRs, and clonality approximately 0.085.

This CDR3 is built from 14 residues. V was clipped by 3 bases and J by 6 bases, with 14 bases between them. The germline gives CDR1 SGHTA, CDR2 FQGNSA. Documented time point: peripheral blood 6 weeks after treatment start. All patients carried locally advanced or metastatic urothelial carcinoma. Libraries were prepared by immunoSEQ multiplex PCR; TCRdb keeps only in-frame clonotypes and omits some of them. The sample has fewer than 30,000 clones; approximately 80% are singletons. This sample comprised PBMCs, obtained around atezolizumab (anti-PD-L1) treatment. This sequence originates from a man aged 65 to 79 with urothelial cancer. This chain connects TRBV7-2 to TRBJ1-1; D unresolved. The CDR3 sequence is CASSFIYGRAEAFF. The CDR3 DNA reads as TGTGCCAGCAGCTTTATCTACGGGCGGGCTGAAGCTTTCTTT.